These T cell receptor beta chains were read from a single sample in a study of T cells expressing NK-cell markers. No DNA is given; TCRdb re-called the 5' RACE reads and lists each CDR3 protein once. The sample has about 190,000 distinct CDR3 sequences. Specimen: blood T cells: a sorted CD56 or NKG2C T cell subset, CD4+ or CD8+ T cells, or bulk PBMC T cells (not recorded which). These receptors were collected from a man aged 18 to 69 in good health. Both conserved end residues are part of each CDR3. Each record gives: V gene, J gene, CDR3 protein.

V: TRBV7-9
J: TRBJ2-3
CDR3: CASSAPWGAMGTDTQYF

V: TRBV7-6
J: TRBJ1-4
CDR3: CASSSLQGNEKLFF

V: TRBV29-1
J: TRBJ2-1
CDR3: CSVDRTGMVNEQFF

V: TRBV12-3/TRBV12-4
J: TRBJ2-3
CDR3: CASSLSIVFPYF

V: TRBV7-9
J: TRBJ1-2
CDR3: CASSSSWDYGYTF

V: TRBV20-1
J: TRBJ2-3
CDR3: CSARERGWSTDTQYF

V: TRBV20-1
J: TRBJ2-1
CDR3: CSARDLRGFNEQFF

V: TRBV10-2
J: TRBJ2-1
CDR3: CASSGDRGPGNEQFF

V: TRBV29-1
J: TRBJ2-6
CDR3: CSVQGGGTEPISGANVLTF

V: TRBV4-2
J: TRBJ2-3
CDR3: CASSQDHGSTDTQYF

V: TRBV7-9
J: TRBJ2-7
CDR3: CASSLVGGRPYEQYF

V: TRBV5-1
J: TRBJ2-3
CDR3: CASSLRTSGGGSDTQYF

V: TRBV13
J: TRBJ2-5
CDR3: CASSKTSGGADETQYF

V: TRBV5-6
J: TRBJ2-1
CDR3: CASTFGTGGGAQFF

V: TRBV4-1
J: TRBJ2-5
CDR3: CASSQLGDHKETQYF

V: TRBV28
J: TRBJ2-7
CDR3: CATKDGTYEQYF

V: TRBV7-2
J: TRBJ1-1
CDR3: CASSEPGQTNTEAFF

V: TRBV4-2
J: TRBJ1-1
CDR3: CASSQGRTGWGNTEAFF

V: TRBV6-5
J: TRBJ2-1
CDR3: CASVVRAENEQFF

V: TRBV10-3
J: TRBJ2-7
CDR3: CAIRGRTGGKSDEQYF

V: TRBV7-9
J: TRBJ2-3
CDR3: CASSIEDSIDTQYF

V: TRBV9
J: TRBJ1-2
CDR3: CASSASTGEGANYGYTF

V: TRBV27
J: TRBJ2-2
CDR3: CASSSRLAGGPGTGELFF

V: TRBV11-2
J: TRBJ2-5
CDR3: CASSLERSWETQYF

V: TRBV7-9
J: TRBJ1-1
CDR3: CASSDTRMDENTEAFF

V: TRBV28
J: TRBJ2-3
CDR3: CASIEGRGGDTQYF

V: TRBV27
J: TRBJ2-7
CDR3: CASSTFQGGLDEQYF

V: TRBV7-7
J: TRBJ2-3
CDR3: CASTFGLAGGLEVQYF

V: TRBV11-2
J: TRBJ2-1
CDR3: CASSPGLVSPFF

V: TRBV19
J: TRBJ2-3
CDR3: CASSIKDGPDTQYF

V: TRBV6-1
J: TRBJ1-5
CDR3: CASSLGALDQPQHF

V: TRBV3-1
J: TRBJ1-6
CDR3: CASSQEAGTNSPLHF

V: TRBV6-6
J: TRBJ2-3
CDR3: CASSNLAGGYDTQYF

V: TRBV21-1
J: TRBJ1-1
CDR3: CASSHTNTEAFF

V: TRBV11-3
J: TRBJ2-1
CDR3: CASSWTERDEQFF

V: TRBV2
J: TRBJ2-7
CDR3: CASSDQAISYEQYF

V: TRBV9
J: TRBJ1-1
CDR3: CASSLGLFTEAFF

V: TRBV5-1
J: TRBJ1-1
CDR3: CASSTFMNTEAFF

V: TRBV6-6
J: TRBJ2-2
CDR3: CASSSTGELFF

V: TRBV10-3
J: TRBJ2-7
CDR3: CAIIKDGQGAHEQYF

V: TRBV12-3/TRBV12-4
J: TRBJ2-2
CDR3: CASTDVGDLLPPAGELFF

V: TRBV5-6
J: TRBJ2-7
CDR3: CASSSSQAVYEQYF

V: TRBV5-6
J: TRBJ2-1
CDR3: CASSLGLAASEQFF